This T cell receptor (beta chain) is drawn from a study of shared clonotypes between healthy human individuals. Study context: Each donor contributed plates that comprised three CD4 naive, three CD4 memory, two CD8 naive and one CD8 memory.

Source study methods: ImmunoSEQ supplied junction-only sequences lacking quality scores, so filtering was different. Repertoires were generated with immunoSEQ multiplex PCR, while TCRdb's copy carries only in-frame clones and drops some. V, J and clone size derive from that table, while D and trimming were established from the DNA sequence. The sample consists of approximately 1,500,000 clones, 98% of them appearing once. Study-wide points: Tissue TCR repertoires likely differ from these blood-only repertoires.

Germline loops: CDR1 MNHEY, CDR2 SMNVEV (reference sequence). The CDR3 sequence is 16 residues long. V lost 5 bases and J lost 6, with 21 bases in between. The authors divided CD4+ cells into CD45RA+ naive and CD45RA-negative memory subsets. Turning to this clone: Its target is unknown.

The origin of this receptor is a man aged 25 to 45 in good health. The chain carries TRBV27 and TRBJ2-3; D perhaps matches TRBD2 (6 bases). Sequenced material: naive CD4+ T cells sorted from blood. Regarding subset: CD45RA+ positively selected. The chain's CDR3 is CASSTTTSSPSDTQYF. The CDR3, as DNA: TGTGCCAGCAGTACCACGACTAGTTCCCCTTCTGATACGCAGTATTTT.